Listed below are T cell receptor beta chains from one sample, sequenced in a study of blood T cell repertoires in COVID-19. TCRdb's copy holds only in-frame clones and misses some; the assay was immunoSEQ multiplex PCR. The sample carries around 290,000 clones, 75% to 90% recorded once. The specimen sequenced was PBMCs or T cells enriched from blood (not recorded which). These receptors came from a woman between 40 and 55 years old who had recovered from COVID-19. CDR3s include the opening cysteine and the closing phenylalanine or tryptophan. The order of the fields is J gene, V gene, CDR3 protein.

J gene: TRBJ1-1; V gene: TRBV14; CDR3 protein: CASSQDGRANTEAFF
J gene: TRBJ2-1; V gene: TRBV19; CDR3 protein: CASRTSGREYNEQFF
J gene: TRBJ1-1; V gene: TRBV5-4; CDR3 protein: CASSSPTQGVGTEAFF
J gene: TRBJ1-2; V gene: TRBV29-1; CDR3 protein: CSVSSQVGLNGYTF
J gene: TRBJ2-7; V gene: TRBV9; CDR3 protein: CASSVAQGVNEQYF
J gene: TRBJ1-1; V gene: TRBV5-1; CDR3 protein: CASSLVARPNTEAFF
J gene: TRBJ1-1; V gene: TRBV19; CDR3 protein: CASSPRTGRVTEAFF
J gene: TRBJ1-5; V gene: TRBV9; CDR3 protein: CASSVDRINQPQHF
J gene: TRBJ2-2; V gene: TRBV5-1; CDR3 protein: CASSLEAGLNTGELFF
J gene: TRBJ2-7; V gene: TRBV20-1; CDR3 protein: CSASSRQGFTYEQYF
J gene: TRBJ1-2; V gene: TRBV7-2; CDR3 protein: CASSHTTGVVNYGYTF
J gene: TRBJ1-2; V gene: TRBV10-3; CDR3 protein: CAILSGAGGYGYTF
J gene: TRBJ2-7; V gene: TRBV6-6; CDR3 protein: CASRTTSGSYEQYF
J gene: TRBJ1-2; V gene: TRBV14; CDR3 protein: CASSGHGQYGYTF
J gene: TRBJ2-1; V gene: TRBV14; CDR3 protein: CASSQGLRGLRRTDYNEQFF
J gene: TRBJ1-1; V gene: TRBV7-9; CDR3 protein: CASSHRAKNTEAFF
J gene: TRBJ1-5; V gene: TRBV2; CDR3 protein: CASTGADQPQHF
J gene: TRBJ1-2; V gene: TRBV6-5; CDR3 protein: CASTLDRNYGYTF
J gene: TRBJ2-7; V gene: TRBV9; CDR3 protein: CASTSGGAGTGEQYF
J gene: TRBJ1-2; V gene: TRBV6-2/TRBV6-3; CDR3 protein: CASSSDRAFGYTF
J gene: TRBJ1-2; V gene: TRBV6-2/TRBV6-3; CDR3 protein: CASSSRTGFVYGYTF
J gene: TRBJ1-1; V gene: TRBV2; CDR3 protein: CASRRGQALNTEAFF
J gene: TRBJ1-1; V gene: TRBV2; CDR3 protein: CASRMGPAGGAFF
J gene: TRBJ2-2; V gene: TRBV29-1; CDR3 protein: CSARARTGTTGELFF
J gene: TRBJ1-3; V gene: TRBV30; CDR3 protein: CAWSLRVADTIYF
J gene: TRBJ1-6; V gene: TRBV4-3; CDR3 protein: CASSQDVFNSPLHF
J gene: TRBJ1-5; V gene: TRBV7-8; CDR3 protein: CASSLGTGDQPQHF
J gene: TRBJ1-2; V gene: TRBV5-1; CDR3 protein: CASSLKVGGDGYTF
J gene: TRBJ1-3; V gene: TRBV9; CDR3 protein: CASSAGGNSGNTIYF
J gene: TRBJ1-4; V gene: TRBV3-1/TRBV3-2; CDR3 protein: CASSLLGAATNEKLFF
J gene: TRBJ1-6; V gene: TRBV29-1; CDR3 protein: CSVKEGGHNSPLHF
J gene: TRBJ2-3; V gene: TRBV2; CDR3 protein: CASIGRGGARYTQYF
J gene: TRBJ1-1; V gene: TRBV13; CDR3 protein: CASSSRQGLPPGAFF
J gene: TRBJ1-1; V gene: TRBV7-8; CDR3 protein: CASSLGDFRRAEAFF
J gene: TRBJ2-1; V gene: TRBV11-2; CDR3 protein: CASRQWTGSYNEQFF
J gene: TRBJ1-2; V gene: TRBV19; CDR3 protein: CASSQQPGGFNYGYTF
J gene: TRBJ1-1; V gene: TRBV2; CDR3 protein: CASTSQGAGDTEAFF
J gene: TRBJ1-5; V gene: TRBV2; CDR3 protein: CASSDSGGQPQHF
J gene: TRBJ1-6; V gene: TRBV6-5; CDR3 protein: CASSLHHSPSNSPLHF
J gene: TRBJ1-6; V gene: TRBV7-3; CDR3 protein: CASSPTGYNSPLHF
J gene: TRBJ1-6; V gene: TRBV30; CDR3 protein: CAWTPRGNSPLHF